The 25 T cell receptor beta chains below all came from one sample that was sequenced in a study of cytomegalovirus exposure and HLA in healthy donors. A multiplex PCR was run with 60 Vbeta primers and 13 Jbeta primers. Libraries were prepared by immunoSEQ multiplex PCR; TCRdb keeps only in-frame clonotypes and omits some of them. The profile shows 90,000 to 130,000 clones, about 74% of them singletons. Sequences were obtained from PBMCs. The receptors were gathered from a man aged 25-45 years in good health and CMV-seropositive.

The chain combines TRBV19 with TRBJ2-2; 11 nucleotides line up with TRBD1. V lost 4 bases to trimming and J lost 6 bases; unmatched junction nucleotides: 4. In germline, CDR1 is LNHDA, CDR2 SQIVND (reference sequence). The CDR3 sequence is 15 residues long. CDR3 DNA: TGTGCCAGTAGTAGGACAGGGGGCGCGTCCGGGGAGCTGTTTTTT. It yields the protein CASSRTGGASGELFF.

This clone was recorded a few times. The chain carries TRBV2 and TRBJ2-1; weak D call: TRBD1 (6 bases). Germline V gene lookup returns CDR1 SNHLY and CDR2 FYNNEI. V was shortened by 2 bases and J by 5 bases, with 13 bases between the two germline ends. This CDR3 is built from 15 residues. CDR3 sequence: CASSEYGTFDNEQFF. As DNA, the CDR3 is TGTGCCAGCAGTGAATATGGGACATTTGACAATGAGCAGTTCTTC.

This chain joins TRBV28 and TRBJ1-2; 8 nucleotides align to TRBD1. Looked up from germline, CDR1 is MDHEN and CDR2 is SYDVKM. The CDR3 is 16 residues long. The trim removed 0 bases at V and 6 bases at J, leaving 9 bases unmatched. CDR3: CASSLWDRVIDHGYTF. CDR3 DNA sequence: TGTGCCAGCAGTTTATGGGACAGGGTAATAGACCATGGCTACACCTTC.

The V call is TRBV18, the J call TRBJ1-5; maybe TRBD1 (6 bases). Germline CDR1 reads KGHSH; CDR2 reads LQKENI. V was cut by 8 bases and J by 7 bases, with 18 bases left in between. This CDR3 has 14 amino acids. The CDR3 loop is CASAFQGSDQPQHF. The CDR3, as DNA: TGTGCCAGCGCCTTTCAGGGGTCGGACCAGCCCCAGCATTTT.

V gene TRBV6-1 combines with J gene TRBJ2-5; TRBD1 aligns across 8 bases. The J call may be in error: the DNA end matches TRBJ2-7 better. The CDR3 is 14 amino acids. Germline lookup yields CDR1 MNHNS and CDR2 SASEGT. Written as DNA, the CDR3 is TGTGCCAGCAGTTCACGACAGGGGAACTACGAGCAGTACTTC. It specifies CASSSRQGNYEQYF.

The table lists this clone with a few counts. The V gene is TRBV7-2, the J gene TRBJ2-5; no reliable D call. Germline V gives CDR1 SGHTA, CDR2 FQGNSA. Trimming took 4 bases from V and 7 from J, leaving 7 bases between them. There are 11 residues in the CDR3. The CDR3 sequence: CASSYGGTQYF. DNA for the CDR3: TGTGCCAGCAGCTACGGCGGGACCCAGTACTTC.

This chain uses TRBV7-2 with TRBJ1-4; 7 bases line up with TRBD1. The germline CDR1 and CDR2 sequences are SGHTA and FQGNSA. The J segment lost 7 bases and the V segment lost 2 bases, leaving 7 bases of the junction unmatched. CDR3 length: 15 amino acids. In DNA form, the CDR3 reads TGTGCCAGCAGCTTAATGACAGGGTGGGGTGAAAAACTGTTTTTT. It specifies CASSLMTGWGEKLFF.

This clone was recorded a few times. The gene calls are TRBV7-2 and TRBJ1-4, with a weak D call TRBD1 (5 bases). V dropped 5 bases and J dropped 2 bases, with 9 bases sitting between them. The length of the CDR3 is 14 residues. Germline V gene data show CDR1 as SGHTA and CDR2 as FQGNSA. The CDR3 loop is CASSQGSTNEKLFF. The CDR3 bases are TGTGCCAGCAGCCAGGGTTCGACTAATGAAAAACTGTTTTTT.

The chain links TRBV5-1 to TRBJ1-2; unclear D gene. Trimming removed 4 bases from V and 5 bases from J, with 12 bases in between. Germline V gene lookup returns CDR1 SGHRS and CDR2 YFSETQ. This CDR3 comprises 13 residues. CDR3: CASSAETGYGYTF. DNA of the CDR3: TGCGCCAGCAGCGCCGAAACCGGGTATGGCTACACCTTC.

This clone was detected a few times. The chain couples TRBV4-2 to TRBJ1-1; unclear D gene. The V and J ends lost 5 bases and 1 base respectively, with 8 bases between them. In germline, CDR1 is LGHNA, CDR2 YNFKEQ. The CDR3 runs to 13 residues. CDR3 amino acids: CASSLGQNTEAFF. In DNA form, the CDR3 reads TGTGCCAGCAGCTTGGGCCAGAACACTGAAGCTTTCTTT.

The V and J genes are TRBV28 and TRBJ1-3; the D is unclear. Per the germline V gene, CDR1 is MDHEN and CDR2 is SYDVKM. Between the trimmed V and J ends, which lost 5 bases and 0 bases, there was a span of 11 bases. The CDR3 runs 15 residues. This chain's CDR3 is CASSPPRFSGNTIYF. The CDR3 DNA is TGTGCCAGCAGTCCACCCCGGTTCTCTGGAAACACCATATATTTT.

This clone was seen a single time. In DNA form, the CDR3 reads TGTGCCAGTAGTATCCTAGCGGTGGCCTCTGGGGCCAACGTCCTGACTTTC. It codes for CASSILAVASGANVLTF. The chain links TRBV19 to TRBJ2-6, with 7 bases that match TRBD2. Germline CDR1 LNHDA, CDR2 SQIVND (reference sequence). Losses at the gene ends were 3 bases for V and 0 bases for J; bases not matched to a gene: 5. The CDR3 contains 17 residues.

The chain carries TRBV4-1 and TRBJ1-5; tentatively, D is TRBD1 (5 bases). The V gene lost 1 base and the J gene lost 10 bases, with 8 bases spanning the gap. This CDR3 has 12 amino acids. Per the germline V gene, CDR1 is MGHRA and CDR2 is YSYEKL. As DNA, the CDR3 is TGCGCCAGCAGCCAAGGAACAGGTCCCCAGCATTTT. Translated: CASSQGTGPQHF.

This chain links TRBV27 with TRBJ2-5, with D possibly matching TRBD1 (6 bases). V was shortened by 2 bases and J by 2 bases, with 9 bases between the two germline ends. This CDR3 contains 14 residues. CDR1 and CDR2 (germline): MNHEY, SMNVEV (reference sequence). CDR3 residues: CASSLNGQQETQYF. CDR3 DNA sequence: TGTGCCAGCAGTTTAAACGGACAGCAAGAGACCCAGTACTTC.

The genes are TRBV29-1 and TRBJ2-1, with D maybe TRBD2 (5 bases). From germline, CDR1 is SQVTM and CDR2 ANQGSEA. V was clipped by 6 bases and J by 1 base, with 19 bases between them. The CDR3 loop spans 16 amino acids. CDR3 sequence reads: CSVALLSADSYNEQFF. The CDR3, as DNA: TGCAGCGTGGCCCTTTTATCAGCGGATTCCTACAATGAGCAGTTCTTC.

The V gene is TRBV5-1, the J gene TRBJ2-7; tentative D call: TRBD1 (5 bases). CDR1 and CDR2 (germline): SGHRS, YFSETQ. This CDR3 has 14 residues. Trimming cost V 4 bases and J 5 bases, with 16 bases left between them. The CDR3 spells CASSRGTEFNEQYF. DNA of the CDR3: TGCGCCAGCAGCAGGGGCACGGAGTTCAACGAGCAGTACTTC.

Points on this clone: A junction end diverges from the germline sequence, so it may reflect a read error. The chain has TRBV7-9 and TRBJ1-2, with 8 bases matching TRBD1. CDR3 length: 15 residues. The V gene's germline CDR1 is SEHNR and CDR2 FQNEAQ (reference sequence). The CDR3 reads CSSSLRQGAHYGYTF. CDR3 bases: TGTTCCAGCAGCTTGAGGCAGGGGGCCCACTATGGCTACACCTTC.

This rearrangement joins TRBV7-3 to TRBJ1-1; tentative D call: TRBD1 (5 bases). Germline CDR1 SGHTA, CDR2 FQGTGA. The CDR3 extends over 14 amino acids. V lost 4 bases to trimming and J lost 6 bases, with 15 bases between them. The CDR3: CASSSAGGSPEAFF. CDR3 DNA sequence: TGTGCCAGCAGCTCCGCCGGGGGGAGCCCTGAAGCTTTCTTT.

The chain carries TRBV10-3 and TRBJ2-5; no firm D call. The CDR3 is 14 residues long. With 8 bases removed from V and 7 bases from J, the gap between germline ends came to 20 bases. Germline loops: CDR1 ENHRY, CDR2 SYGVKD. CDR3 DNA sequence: TGTGCCATCGAAAAAGAGTCGACTGGCGGGACCCAGTACTTC. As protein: CAIEKESTGGTQYF.

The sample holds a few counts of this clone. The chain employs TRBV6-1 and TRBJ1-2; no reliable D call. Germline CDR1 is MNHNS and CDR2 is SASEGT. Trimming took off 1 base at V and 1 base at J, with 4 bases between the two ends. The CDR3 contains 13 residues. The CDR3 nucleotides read TGTGCCAGCAGTGAAGACGGTAACTATGGCTACACCTTC. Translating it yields CASSEDGNYGYTF.

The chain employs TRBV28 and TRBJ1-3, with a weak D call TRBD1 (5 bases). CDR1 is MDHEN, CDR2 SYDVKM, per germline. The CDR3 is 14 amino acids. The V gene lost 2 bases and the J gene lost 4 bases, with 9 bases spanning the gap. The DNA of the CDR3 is TGTGCCAGCAGTTTACCAGGGAGGGGAAACACCATATATTTT. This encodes CASSLPGRGNTIYF.

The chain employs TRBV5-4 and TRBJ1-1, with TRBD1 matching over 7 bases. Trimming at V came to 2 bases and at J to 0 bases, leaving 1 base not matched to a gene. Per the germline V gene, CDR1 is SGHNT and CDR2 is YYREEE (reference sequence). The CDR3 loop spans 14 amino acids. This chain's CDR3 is CASSLDRVNTEAFF. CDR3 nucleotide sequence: TGTGCCAGCAGCTTAGACAGGGTGAACACTGAAGCTTTCTTT. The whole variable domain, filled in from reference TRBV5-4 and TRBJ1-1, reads ETGVTQSPTHLIKTRGQQVTLRCSSQSGHNTVSWYQQALGQGPQFIFQYYREEENGRGNFPPRFSGLQFPNYSSELNVNALELDDSALYLCASSLDRVNTEAFFGQGTRLTVV.

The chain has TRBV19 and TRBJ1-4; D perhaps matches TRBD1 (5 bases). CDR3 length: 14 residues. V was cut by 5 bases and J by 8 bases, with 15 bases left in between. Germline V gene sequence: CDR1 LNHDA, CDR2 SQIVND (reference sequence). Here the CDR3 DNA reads TGTGCCAGTAGTTATAGGCAGGGAAACGAAAAACTGTTTTTT. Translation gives CASSYRQGNEKLFF.

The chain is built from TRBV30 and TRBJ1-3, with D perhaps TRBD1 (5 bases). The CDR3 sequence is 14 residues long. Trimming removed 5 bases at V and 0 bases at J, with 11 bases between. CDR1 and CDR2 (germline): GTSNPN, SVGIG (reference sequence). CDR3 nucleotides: TGTGCCTGGGGGGACTCAAGCTCTGGAAACACCATATATTTT. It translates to CAWGDSSSGNTIYF.

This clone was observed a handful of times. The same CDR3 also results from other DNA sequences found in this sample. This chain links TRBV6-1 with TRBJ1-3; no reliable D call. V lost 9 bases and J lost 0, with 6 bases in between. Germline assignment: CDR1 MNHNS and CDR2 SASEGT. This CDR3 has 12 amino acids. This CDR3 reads CASHSSGNTIYF. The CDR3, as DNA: TGTGCCAGTCACAGCTCTGGAAACACCATATATTTT.